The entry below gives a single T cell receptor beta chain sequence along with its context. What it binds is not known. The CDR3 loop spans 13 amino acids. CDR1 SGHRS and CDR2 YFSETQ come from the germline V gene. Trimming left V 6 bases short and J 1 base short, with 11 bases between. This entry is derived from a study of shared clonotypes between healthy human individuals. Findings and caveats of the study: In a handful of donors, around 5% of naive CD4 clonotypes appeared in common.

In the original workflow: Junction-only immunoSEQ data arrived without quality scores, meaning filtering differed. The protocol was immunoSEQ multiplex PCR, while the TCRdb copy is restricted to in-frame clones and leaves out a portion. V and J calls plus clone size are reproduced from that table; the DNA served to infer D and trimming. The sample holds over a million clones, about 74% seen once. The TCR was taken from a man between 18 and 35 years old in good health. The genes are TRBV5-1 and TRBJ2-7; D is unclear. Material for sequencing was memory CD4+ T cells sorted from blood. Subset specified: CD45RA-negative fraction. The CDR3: CASKGHGSYEQYF. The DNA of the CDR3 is TGCGCCAGCAAGGGCCACGGTTCCTACGAGCAGTACTTC.